The 25 T cell receptor beta chains in this list originate from one sample, sequenced in a study of tumor-infiltrating lymphocytes in primary liver carcinoma. The roughly 19-32 mg bulk tissue piece was not sorted before simultaneous RNA and DNA extraction. From about 0.5 ug of total RNA, TCR beta-specific cDNA was reverse-transcribed using a constant-region primer. Library construction for TCR beta comprised three nested multiplex PCR rounds performed with slightly modified ARM-PCR. For approximately 9 cycles apiece, the opening two PCR rounds ran with TRBV1-TRBV30 forward primers and a C-beta reverse primer. From the multiplex PCR reads, TCRdb called clonotypes with MiXCR, one entry per CDR3 protein. The table records fewer than 250,000 distinct CDR3 sequences, around four fifths of them present only once. The sequenced material came from tumor tissue from primary liver carcinoma. Receptor source: a man between 40 and 49 years old with primary liver carcinoma and hepatitis B virus infection.

About this clonotype: At one end, the junction sequence differs from germline, possibly due to a read error. The chain couples TRBV29-1 to TRBJ2-2, with D possibly called TRBD1 or TRBD2 (5 bases each). The CDR3 loop spans 14 amino acids. Germline CDR1 reads SQVTM; CDR2 reads ANQGSEA. CDR3 amino acids: CSVFCPGPTRELFF. CDR3 bases: TGCAGCGTCTTCTGTCCGGGACCCACCAGGGAGCTGTTTTTT.

This clonotype has a handful of counts. This clone may be a read error of a much larger clone one base away. V is TRBV5-5 and J is TRBJ2-1; 8 bases agree with TRBD1. J was trimmed by 3 bases and V by 4 bases; bases with no gene match: 6. CDR1 and CDR2 (germline): SGHKS, YYEKEE (reference sequence). The CDR3 runs to 15 residues. CDR3 bases: TGTGCCAGCAGCATACAGGGGGAGAGCTACAATGAGCAGTTCTTC. It yields the protein CASSIQGESYNEQFF.

Concerning this clonotype: Since a much larger clone is just one base distant, this may be a read error. J is TRBJ1-4 and V is TRBV28; TRBD1 aligns across 10 bases. The germline CDR1 and CDR2 sequences are MDHEN and SYDVKM. The CDR3 consists of 15 residues. DNA for the CDR3: TGTGCCAGCAGTTCACCGGGACAGGGGCCTGAAGAACTGTTTTTT. It yields the protein CASSSPGQGPEELFF.

Turning to this clonotype: Relative to the germline gene, one junction end is altered; a read error may explain this. The genes are TRBV29-1 and TRBJ2-5, with 9 bases matching TRBD2. The CDR3 is 15 residues long. Germline-derived CDR1 and CDR2 are SQVTM and ANQGSEA. The CDR3 is CNVRISGSLAETQYF. In nucleotides, the CDR3 is TGCAACGTTCGGATTAGCGGGAGTTTGGCAGAGACCCAGTACTTC.

Turning to this clonotype: A junction end diverges from the germline sequence, so it may reflect a read error. This chain connects TRBV12-5 to TRBJ1-5, with D unclear. Looked up from germline, CDR1 is LGHNT and CDR2 is FRNRAP. The CDR3 extends over 15 amino acids. CDR3 loop: CASGLVVEEDQPQRF. CDR3 nucleotides: TGTGCTAGTGGTTTGGTAGTAGAGGAAGATCAGCCCCAGCGTTTT.

Points on this clonotype: A single base separates this from a much larger clone, so it may be a read error. V and J are TRBV21-1 and TRBJ2-3; the D call of TRBD2 is as the table states it, not checked on the DNA. TRBV21-1 is noted as a pseudogene. The CDR3 extends over 18 amino acids. The CDR3 DNA reads TGTGCCAGCAGCAAAGCGCTGAGGGTTTCGATGATCATAGATACGCAGTATTTT. Translating gives CASSKALRVSMIIDTQYF.

As concerns this clonotype: This CDR3 fails to terminate in the conserved phenylalanine or tryptophan, so it likely reflects a read error. The J gene is TRBJ1-2, the V gene TRBV30; D not resolved. This CDR3 is 12 amino acids long. Germline V gene lookup returns CDR1 GTSNPN and CDR2 SVGIG (reference sequence). The V end was cut by 2 bases, the J end by 4 bases, with 8 bases between. CDR3 protein: CAWSSQIYGYTI. CDR3 DNA sequence: TGTGCCTGGAGTAGTCAGATCTATGGCTACACCATC.

This clonotype was seen only a few times. The chain recombines TRBV4-2 with TRBJ1-1, with no clear D. The CDR3 contains 14 residues. Germline V gene data show CDR1 as LGHNA and CDR2 as YNFKEQ. The V end was cut by 9 bases, the J end by 4 bases, with 18 bases between. The CDR3, as DNA: TGTGCCAGTAGCACAAACCAGAGAGGCACTGAAGCTTTCTTT. It is translated as CASSTNQRGTEAFF.

Note on this clonotype: The junction departs from the called germline gene at one end, perhaps through a read error. The chain couples TRBV11-1 to TRBJ1-2, with D unresolved. Germline V gene sequence: CDR1 SGHAT, CDR2 FQDESV (reference sequence). The CDR3 has 14 residues. CDR3 bases: TGTGCCAGCAGCTTAGCGCGCCACGGCGGAGGCTATAGCTTC. Its translation: CASSLARHGGGYSF.

This clonotype is medium-sized (0.01 to 0.1%) within its sample. J is TRBJ2-7 and V is TRBV30, with 10 bases identical to TRBD1. The CDR3 consists of 14 residues. Germline loops: CDR1 GTSNPN, CDR2 SVGIG (reference sequence). With V trimmed by 2 bases and J by 5 bases, 6 bases remained unmatched. The DNA for the CDR3 is TGTGCCTGGAGTAATACCGGGACAGGGGACGAGCAGTACTTC. Translated, it gives CAWSNTGTGDEQYF.

The rearrangement uses TRBV29-1 and TRBJ2-3; D unclear. The CDR3 is 13 amino acids. Deletions cut 4 bases from V and 5 bases from J, with 13 bases between. Germline CDR1 and CDR2: SQVTM and ANQGSEA. CDR3 DNA sequence: TGCAGCGTTGCAACCCTTAAGGGAGATACGCAGTATTTT. It is translated as CSVATLKGDTQYF.

Of note for this clonotype: The junction differs from germline at one of its ends, possibly a read error. The J gene is TRBJ2-7, the V gene TRBV6-1, with D perhaps assigned TRBD1 or TRBD2 (5 bases each). CDR3 length equals 15 residues. Per the germline V gene, CDR1 is MNHNS and CDR2 is SASEGT. The CDR3 bases are TGTGCCAGCAGTGTTGGGACGGTGGCCTCCTACGAACAGTACTTC. It translates to CASSVGTVASYEQYF.

A remark on this clonotype: Given a much more abundant clone one base away, this may be a read error. The gene calls are TRBV20-1 and TRBJ2-3; TRBD2 matches 9 bases. This CDR3 comprises 16 residues. From germline, CDR1 is DFQATT and CDR2 SNEGSKA (reference sequence). The CDR3 loop reads CSASRAGGSSIDTQYF. CDR3 sequence (DNA): TGCAGTGCTAGTAGAGCGGGAGGTTCTAGCATAGATACGCAGTATTTT.

Notes on this clonotype: The germline gene is not matched at one end of the junction; a read error may be the cause. The chain carries TRBV4-2 and TRBJ2-1; D is possibly TRBD2 (5 bases). Germline CDR1 reads LGHNA; CDR2 reads YNFKEQ. This CDR3 is 16 amino acids long. CDR3 in amino acids: CASSQEAGCAYNEQFF. CDR3 bases: TGTGCCAGCAGCCAAGAGGCGGGCTGCGCCTACAATGAGCAATTCTTC.

Remarks on this clonotype: The junction does not match germline at one end; this may be a read error. The chain links TRBV4-2 to TRBJ2-5, with D perhaps matching TRBD2 (5 bases). The CDR3 contains 15 residues. The germline CDR1 and CDR2 sequences are LGHNA and YNFKEQ. This chain's CDR3 is CASSRTDEYQEAQYF. In nucleotides, the CDR3 is TGTGCCAGCAGCAGGACTGACGAGTACCAAGAGGCCCAGTACTTC.

With respect to this clonotype: Since no conserved phenylalanine or tryptophan closes the CDR3, a read error is the likely cause. The DNA is left out, because the CDR3 cannot be placed on it with certainty; the CDR3 is given as TCRdb lists it. The chain is built from TRBV4-1 and TRBJ2-2; whether TRBD2, the table's D call, matches the DNA was not checked. The CDR3 length is 17 residues, termini included. Germline CDR1 MGHRA, CDR2 YSYEKL. The CDR3 here is CASSQDRAGANTRELFV.

The chain recombines TRBV10-3 with TRBJ1-6; possibly TRBD1 for D (5 bases). Germline values: CDR1 ENHRY, CDR2 SYGVKD. Trimming cost V 11 bases and J 7 bases, with 15 bases left between them. The CDR3 has 13 amino acids. CDR3: CAFRDSLNSPLHF. The CDR3 DNA reads as TGTGCCTTTAGGGACTCCCTAAATTCACCCCTCCACTTT.

This clonotype has at least ten counts. The rearrangement links TRBV29-1 to TRBJ2-5; 12 bases line up with TRBD2. Per germline, CDR1 SQVTM and CDR2 ANQGSEA. The J segment lost 1 base and the V segment lost 4 bases, leaving 10 bases of the junction unmatched. The CDR3 covers 17 residues. The CDR3 nucleotides read TGCAGCGTTGTACTAGCGGGAGGCCGCTTCAGCCAAGAGACCCAGTACTTC. Translation: CSVVLAGGRFSQETQYF.

This clonotype was counted between two and nine times. With a much larger clone just one base away, this may be a read error. The V call is TRBV14, the J call TRBJ2-7; D is unresolved. This CDR3 spans 12 amino acids. Germline V gives CDR1 SGHDN, CDR2 FVKESK. For the CDR3, the DNA is TGTGCCAGCAACCAAGAATTCTACGAGCAGTACTTC. Translation gives CASNQEFYEQYF.

Remarks on this clonotype: Sequence at one end of the junction differs from germline and may be a read error. V is TRBV29-1 and J is TRBJ1-1; TRBD1 is a possible D gene (5 bases). Germline V gives CDR1 SQVTM, CDR2 ANQGSEA. The CDR3 has 15 amino acids. In DNA form, the CDR3 reads TGTAGCGTTTCGGCAGGGTGGGGAAAGGGAACTGAAGCTTTCTTT. Its translation: CSVSAGWGKGTEAFF.

A note on this clonotype: The junction departs from the called germline gene at one end, perhaps through a read error. The rearrangement joins TRBV7-2 to TRBJ2-2; 10 bases match TRBD2. In germline, CDR1 is SGHTA, CDR2 FQGNSA. This CDR3 is built from 18 residues. CDR3 loop: CVSSLGQAGGPKNGELFF. Here the CDR3 DNA reads TGTGTCAGCAGCTTAGGTCAAGCGGGAGGGCCAAAAAACGGGGAGCTGTTTTTT.

This chain uses TRBV29-1 with TRBJ2-7, with TRBD2 identical over 8 bases. CDR1 is SQVTM, CDR2 ANQGSEA, per germline. This CDR3 is built from 13 residues. Trimming cost V 8 bases and J 2 bases; bases outside gene matches: 8. The CDR3 protein is CSLAEREPYEQYF. The CDR3 nucleotides are TGCAGCCTTGCCGAGCGGGAGCCCTACGAGCAGTACTTC.

The genes are TRBV29-1 and TRBJ1-1, with 9 positions matching TRBD1. The CDR3 has 14 residues. V shed 4 bases and J 6 bases; nucleotides not matched to a gene: 9. CDR1 and CDR2 (germline): SQVTM, ANQGSEA. The CDR3 spells CSVAGQGSNAEAFF. CDR3 sequence (DNA): TGCAGCGTTGCAGGACAGGGGTCTAACGCTGAAGCTTTCTTT.

In regard to this clonotype: This CDR3 fails to terminate in the conserved phenylalanine or tryptophan, so it likely reflects a read error. V and J are TRBV28 and TRBJ1-5, with a possible D match to TRBD1 (6 bases). CDR1 and CDR2 from the germline V gene are MDHEN and SYDVKM. The CDR3 sequence is 16 residues long. CDR3 region: CASSLLKQGRNQPQHY. The CDR3 DNA reads as TGTGCCAGCAGTTTACTTAAACAGGGTCGCAACCAGCCCCAGCATTAT.

Details on this clonotype: One end of the junction does not line up with germline, which may come from a read error. The chain joins TRBV11-1 to TRBJ2-5; 14 bases are a match to TRBD2. This CDR3 has 15 residues. Germline CDR1 SGHAT, CDR2 FQDESV (reference sequence). The CDR3 loop reads CSSTLTGLAGESQYF. The CDR3 coding sequence is TGTAGCAGCACCCTCACGGGACTAGCGGGAGAGTCCCAGTACTTC.